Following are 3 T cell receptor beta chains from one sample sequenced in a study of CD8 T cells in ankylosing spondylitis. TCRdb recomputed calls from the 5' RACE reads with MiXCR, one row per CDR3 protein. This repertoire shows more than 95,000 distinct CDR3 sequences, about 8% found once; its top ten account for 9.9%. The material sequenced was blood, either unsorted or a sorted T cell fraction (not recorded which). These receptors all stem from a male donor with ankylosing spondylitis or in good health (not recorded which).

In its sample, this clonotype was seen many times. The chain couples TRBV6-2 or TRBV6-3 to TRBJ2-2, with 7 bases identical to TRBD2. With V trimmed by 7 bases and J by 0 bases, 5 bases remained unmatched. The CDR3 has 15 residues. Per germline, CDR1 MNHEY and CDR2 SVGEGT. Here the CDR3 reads CASTSGNANTGELFF. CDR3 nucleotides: TGTGCCAGCACTAGCGGAAACGCGAACACCGGGGAGCTGTTTTTT.

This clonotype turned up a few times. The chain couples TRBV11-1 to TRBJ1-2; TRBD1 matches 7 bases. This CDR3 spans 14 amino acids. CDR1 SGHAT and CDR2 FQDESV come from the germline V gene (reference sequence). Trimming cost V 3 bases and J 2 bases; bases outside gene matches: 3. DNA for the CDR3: TGTGCCAGCAGCTTCCCGGGACAGAACTATGGCTACACCTTC. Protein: CASSFPGQNYGYTF.

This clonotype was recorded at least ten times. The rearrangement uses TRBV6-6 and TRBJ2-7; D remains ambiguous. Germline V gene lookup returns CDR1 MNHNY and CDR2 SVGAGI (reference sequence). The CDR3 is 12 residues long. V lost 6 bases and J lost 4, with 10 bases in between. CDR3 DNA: TGTGCCAGCAGGACCGAGATTTACGAGCAGTACTTC. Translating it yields CASRTEIYEQYF.